This section outlines one T cell receptor beta chain sequence together with its context. These data come from a study of T cell clones after liver transplantation. Across the study: Samples came pre-transplant, pre-randomization before withdrawal, and post-randomization after withdrawal ended.

Germline V lookup: CDR1 SGHAT, CDR2 FQNNGV. This CDR3 has 12 amino acids. V was trimmed by 1 base and J by 10 bases, leaving 5 bases between them. Only in-frame clones appear in the TCRdb table, and some are missing; sequencing was by immunoSEQ multiplex PCR. This table has about 45,000 clones, around 84% appearing once. This TCR was recovered from a human patient who received a liver transplant. Some T cells here may be from the graft donor. The sequencing used CD4+ T cells from blood, collected 24 months after liver transplant. This chain links TRBV11-2 with TRBJ1-6, with D uncertain. CDR3: CASSLVWSPLHF. In nucleotides, the CDR3 is TGTGCCAGCAGCTTAGTCTGGTCACCCCTCCACTTT.